Given below is one T cell receptor (beta chain) in context. Libraries were prepared by immunoSEQ multiplex PCR; TCRdb keeps only in-frame clonotypes and omits some of them. The sample holds about 68,000 clones, around 79% seen once. This record belongs to a study of radiotherapy plus CTLA-4 blockade in lung cancer. Trimming removed 5 bases from V and 7 bases from J, with 15 bases in between. Germline loops: CDR1 SGHNT, CDR2 YENEEA. The CDR3 is 13 residues long. The V call is TRBV11-3, the J call TRBJ2-7, with unresolved D. This clonotype originated in a human donor with non-small cell lung cancer who had a complete response to radiotherapy plus ipilimumab. Sequencing used peripheral blood, obtained from a patient treated with radiotherapy plus ipilimumab. CDR3 region: CASSTGPTREQYF. In nucleotides, the CDR3 is TGTGCCAGCAGCACCGGGCCCACGAGGGAGCAGTACTTC.